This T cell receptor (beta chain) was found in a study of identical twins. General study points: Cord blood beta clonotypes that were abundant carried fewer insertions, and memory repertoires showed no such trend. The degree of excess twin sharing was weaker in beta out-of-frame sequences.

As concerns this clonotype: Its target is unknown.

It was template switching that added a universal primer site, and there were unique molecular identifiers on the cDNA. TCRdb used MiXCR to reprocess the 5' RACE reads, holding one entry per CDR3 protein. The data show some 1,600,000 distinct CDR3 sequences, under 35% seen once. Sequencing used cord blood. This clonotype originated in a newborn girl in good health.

CDR3 protein: CASSLGSGTGGINQPQHF. Here the CDR3 DNA reads TGTGCCAGCAGTTTGGGGTCCGGGACAGGGGGCATCAATCAGCCCCAGCATTTT. The gene calls are TRBV28 and TRBJ1-5, with 12 bases aligning to TRBD1. Germline V lookup: CDR1 MDHEN, CDR2 SYDVKM. The CDR3 has 18 amino acids. V was pared by 3 bases and J by 3 bases, with 9 bases of the junction left unmatched.